This T cell receptor beta chain was documented in a study of early T cells in non-severe SARS-CoV-2 infection. Turning to the study itself: With bulk RNA from unsorted whole blood as input, sequencing yielded unpaired chains. Study findings and constraints: VDJdb matching, biased toward anti-spike CD8 responses, missed private and CD4 specificities.

This clonotype was counted many times. Its antigen is not known. As part of library construction, unique molecular identifiers were attached to individual cDNA molecules. TCRdb processed the 5' RACE reads anew with MiXCR; each CDR3 protein has one entry. The sample holds approximately 81,000 distinct CDR3 sequences; about an eighth are singletons and the top ten take around 3.3%. V was trimmed by 3 bases and J by 1 base, leaving 14 bases between them. The CDR3 is 15 residues long. Per the germline V gene, CDR1 is DFQATT and CDR2 is SNEGSKA (reference sequence). Input material: whole blood. The clonotype was recovered from an adult who was a healthcare worker with PCR-confirmed SARS-CoV-2 infection or an uninfected control (not recorded which). The chain is built from TRBV20-1 and TRBJ2-3; D may be TRBD2 (6 bases). CDR3 protein: CSASPGGRGTDTQYF. The CDR3 nucleotides read TGCAGTGCTAGCCCCGGGGGTAGGGGCACAGATACGCAGTATTTT.